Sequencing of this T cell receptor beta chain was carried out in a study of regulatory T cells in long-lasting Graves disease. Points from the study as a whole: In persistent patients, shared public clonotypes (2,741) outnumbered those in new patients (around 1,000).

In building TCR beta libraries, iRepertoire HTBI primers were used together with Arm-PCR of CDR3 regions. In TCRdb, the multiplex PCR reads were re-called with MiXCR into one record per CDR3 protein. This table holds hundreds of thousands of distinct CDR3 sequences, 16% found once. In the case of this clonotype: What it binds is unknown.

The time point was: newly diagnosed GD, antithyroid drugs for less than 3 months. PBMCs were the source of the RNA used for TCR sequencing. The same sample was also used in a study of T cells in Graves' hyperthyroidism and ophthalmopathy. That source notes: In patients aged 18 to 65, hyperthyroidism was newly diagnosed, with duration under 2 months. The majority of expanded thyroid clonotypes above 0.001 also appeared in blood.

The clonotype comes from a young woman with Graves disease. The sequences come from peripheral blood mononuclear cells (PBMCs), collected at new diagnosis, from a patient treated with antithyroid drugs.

Here the CDR3 reads CASSPRLGGTGELFF. DNA of the CDR3: TGCGCCAGCAGCCCCCGTTTGGGGGGCACCGGGGAGCTGTTTTTT. The J gene is TRBJ2-2, the V gene TRBV4-1; perhaps TRBD2 as D (6 bases). CDR1 and CDR2 (germline): MGHRA, YSYEKL. Between the trimmed V and J ends, which lost 4 bases and 4 bases, there was a span of 13 bases. The CDR3 is 15 amino acids.